The 14 T cell receptor beta chains below all came from one sample that was sequenced in a study of cytomegalovirus exposure and HLA in healthy donors. Measured with immunoSEQ multiplex PCR; TCRdb has only the in-frame clones, and not every one. The table shows about 120,000 clones, with 85% to 90% occurring only once. The sample taken for sequencing was PBMCs. The source is a woman aged 18-30 years in good health and CMV-seronegative.

This chain uses TRBV19 with TRBJ2-2; maybe TRBD2 (5 bases). The CDR3 covers 17 residues. Germline loops: CDR1 LNHDA, CDR2 SQIVND (reference sequence). Deletions cut 1 base from V and 8 bases from J, with 20 bases between. The DNA of the CDR3 is TGTGCCAGTAGTATAGGTCCCCTTGGACTCTGGCCGGGGGAGCTGTTTTTT. It encodes CASSIGPLGLWPGELFF.

The gene calls are TRBV5-4 and TRBJ2-7, with TRBD1 matching 9 bases. Germline-derived CDR1 and CDR2 are SGHNT and YYREEE (reference sequence). J gave up 2 bases and V 4 bases, and 7 bases lay outside the gene matches. This CDR3 is built from 15 residues. The CDR3 DNA follows: TGTGCCAGCAGCGTTCCGGGACAGGGAACCTACGAGCAGTACTTC. Residues: CASSVPGQGTYEQYF.

This chain links TRBV7-3 with TRBJ2-2; D call uncertain. V gave up 4 bases and J gave up 0 bases, with 9 bases separating them. The length of the CDR3 is 15 residues. Germline V gives CDR1 SGHTA, CDR2 FQGTGA. The CDR3 here is CASSYTASNTGELFF. The CDR3 nucleotides read TGTGCCAGCAGCTACACAGCCTCGAACACCGGGGAGCTGTTTTTT.

This rearrangement joins TRBV6-1 to TRBJ1-2, with a possible D match to TRBD1 (6 bases). The germline gives CDR1 MNHNS, CDR2 SASEGT. V was clipped by 1 base and J by 8 bases, with 20 bases between them. The CDR3 covers 16 residues. The CDR3 DNA reads as TGTGCCAGCAGTGAAGAGTGGTCAGGGGCGGCCGGAGGCTACACCTTC. Translation gives CASSEEWSGAAGGYTF.

For this clone: The same CDR3 is also encoded by other DNA sequences in this sample. The chain employs TRBV2 and TRBJ2-3, with D hard to call. The germline CDR1 and CDR2 sequences are SNHLY and FYNNEI. The CDR3 runs to 12 residues. V was cut by 6 bases and J by 2 bases, with 6 bases left in between. The CDR3 here is CASSQNTDTQYF. The CDR3 nucleotides are TGTGCCAGCAGCCAAAACACAGATACGCAGTATTTT.

The rearrangement links TRBV18 to TRBJ1-1; 9 nucleotides line up with TRBD1. This CDR3 has 16 amino acids. The germline V gene has CDR1 KGHSH and CDR2 LQKENI. V lost 6 bases, J lost 4 bases, and 12 bases stayed unmatched. The CDR3 bases are TGTGCCAGCTCTCACAGGGGGCTGGGTGTAGGCACTGAAGCTTTCTTT. It translates to CASSHRGLGVGTEAFF.

This clone was seen just once. In DNA form, the CDR3 reads TGTGCCAGCAGCTGGACAGGGAACACTGAAGCTTTCTTT. Amino acids: CASSWTGNTEAFF. V usage is TRBV7-9 and J usage is TRBJ1-1, with 7 positions matching TRBD1. Germline trimming cut 4 bases from V and 1 base from J; bases unmatched to any gene: 0. The CDR3 has 13 amino acids. CDR1 SEHNR and CDR2 FQNEAQ come from the germline V gene (reference sequence).

The genes are TRBV10-3 and TRBJ2-5, with a tentative D call TRBD1 (6 bases). Trimming took off 6 bases at V and 5 bases at J, with 10 bases between the two ends. Germline CDR1 is ENHRY and CDR2 is SYGVKD. This CDR3 has 12 amino acids. Here the CDR3 DNA reads TGTGCCATCAGGGGACAAGGGGAGACCCAGTACTTC. This gives the protein CAIRGQGETQYF.

The V call is TRBV6-6, the J call TRBJ1-4, with a tentative D call TRBD1 (5 bases). CDR1 is MNHNY and CDR2 is SVGAGI in the germline V gene (reference sequence). The CDR3 is 14 residues long. The germline V and J ends were trimmed by 2 bases and 5 bases, with 9 bases remaining between them. The CDR3 nucleotides read TGTGCCAGCAGTTACGGCAGGGCCAATGAAAAACTGTTTTTT. Translation: CASSYGRANEKLFF.

This clone occurred once. The chain combines TRBV27 with TRBJ2-1, with TRBD2 identical over 11 bases. CDR3 length: 17 amino acids. V dropped 3 bases and J dropped 2; count of bases not matched to a gene: 6. The germline gives CDR1 MNHEY, CDR2 SMNVEV (reference sequence). The CDR3 sequence is CASSLVAGGLTYNEQFF. CDR3 nucleotide sequence: TGTGCCAGCAGTTTGGTAGCGGGAGGGCTCACCTACAATGAGCAGTTCTTC.

The V gene is TRBV6-1, the J gene TRBJ1-2, with a weak D call TRBD1 (6 bases). Trimming removed 2 bases from V and 7 bases from J, with 11 bases in between. The V gene's germline CDR1 is MNHNS and CDR2 SASEGT. CDR3 length: 13 amino acids. The CDR3: CASSELVRGGYTF. As DNA, the CDR3 is TGTGCCAGCAGTGAACTCGTCAGGGGTGGCTACACCTTC.

The J gene is TRBJ2-5, the V gene TRBV7-7; D is possibly TRBD1 (5 bases). The germline V gene encodes CDR1 SSHAT and CDR2 FNYEAQ (reference sequence). Deletions cut 4 bases from V and 1 base from J, with 13 bases between. CDR3 size: 15 residues. CDR3 amino acids: CASSSNPTAQETQYF. As DNA, the CDR3 is TGTGCCAGCAGCTCCAACCCGACAGCCCAAGAGACCCAGTACTTC.

The chain couples TRBV18 to TRBJ1-5, with D possibly matching TRBD1 (5 bases). This CDR3 comprises 17 residues. From germline, CDR1 is KGHSH and CDR2 LQKENI. V was trimmed by 6 bases and J by 2 bases, leaving 20 bases between them. This chain's CDR3 is CASSPNRSPGGNQPQHF. CDR3 coding DNA: TGTGCCAGCTCCCCAAATCGGTCTCCGGGGGGCAATCAGCCCCAGCATTTT.

The chain uses TRBV19 and TRBJ2-1; 10 positions match TRBD2. V lost 10 bases to trimming and J lost 7 bases; unmatched junction nucleotides: 13. This CDR3 region has 15 residues. Germline V CDR1 and CDR2: LNHDA, SQIVND (reference sequence). CDR3 nucleotides: TGTGCCACACGATTGAGCGGGGGGGCTCGGAATGAGCAGTTCTTC. It translates to CATRLSGGARNEQFF.